These T cell receptor beta chains were read from a single sample in a study of blood T cell repertoires in COVID-19. Repertoires were generated with immunoSEQ multiplex PCR, while TCRdb's copy carries only in-frame clones and drops some. Of around 260,000 clones in the sample, around four fifths were seen once. The sample was PBMCs or T cells enriched from blood (not recorded which). The source of these receptors is a man between 25 and 39 years old with acute COVID-19. The CDR3 runs from the conserved cysteine through the conserved F or W. Fields, in order: J gene, V gene, D gene, clone size, CDR3 protein, CDR3 DNA. The D gene is left open where the match is weak. Rows may omit the clone size; those that give it use once, few, many or a size class.

J: TRBJ1-2
V: TRBV27
D: TRBD1
size: .
CDR3: CASSPRQGANYGYTF
DNA: TGTGCCAGCAGCCCCAGACAGGGAGCCAACTATGGCTACACCTTC

J: TRBJ1-5
V: TRBV6-1
D: TRBD1
size: once
CDR3: CASSEDRFNQPQHF
DNA: TGTGCCAGCAGTGAGGACAGGTTCAATCAGCCCCAGCATTTT

J: TRBJ2-2
V: TRBV18
D: .
size: .
CDR3: CASSPSGFGDTGELFF
DNA: TGTGCCAGCTCACCCTCCGGGTTCGGGGACACCGGGGAGCTGTTTTTT

J: TRBJ1-5
V: TRBV12-5
D: .
size: .
CDR3: CASGLDPGQPQHF
DNA: TGTGCTAGTGGTTTGGACCCGGGTCAGCCCCAGCATTTT

J: TRBJ1-2
V: TRBV28
D: .
size: .
CDR3: CASSFGGYGYTF
DNA: TGTGCCAGCAGTTTTGGAGGGTATGGCTACACCTTC

J: TRBJ2-1
V: TRBV6-5
D: TRBD2
size: .
CDR3: CASNPLGGVNEQFF
DNA: TGTGCCAGCAACCCCCTCGGGGGGGTGAATGAGCAGTTCTTC

J: TRBJ1-6
V: TRBV6-5
D: .
size: .
CDR3: CASSYHQQAANSPLHF
DNA: TGTGCCAGCAGTTACCATCAACAGGCAGCTAATTCACCCCTCCACTTT

J: TRBJ2-6
V: TRBV16
D: .
size: .
CDR3: CASSQSFSGAGANVLTF
DNA: TGTGCCAGCAGCCAATCGTTTTCAGGGGCTGGGGCCAACGTCCTGACTTTC

J: TRBJ1-4
V: TRBV4-2
D: .
size: .
CDR3: CASSPRIPGVNEKLFF
DNA: TGTGCCAGCAGCCCCCGAATTCCAGGGGTTAATGAAAAACTGTTTTTT

J: TRBJ2-3
V: TRBV28
D: TRBD2
size: .
CDR3: CASTLGGAFSGGSHFF
DNA: TGTGCCAGCACTCTTGGGGGAGCCTTTAGCGGGGGGTCTCACTTTTTT

J: TRBJ1-1
V: TRBV15
D: .
size: .
CDR3: CATSGRVNTEAFF
DNA: TGTGCCACCAGCGGGCGGGTGAACACTGAAGCTTTCTTT

J: TRBJ1-1
V: TRBV11-3
D: .
size: .
CDR3: CASSPLGGNAEAFF
DNA: TGTGCCAGCAGCCCCCTAGGAGGGAACGCTGAAGCTTTCTTT

J: TRBJ2-1
V: TRBV19
D: TRBD2
size: few
CDR3: CASSRTSGRANEQFF
DNA: TGTGCCAGTAGTAGGACTAGCGGGAGGGCCAATGAGCAGTTCTTC

J: TRBJ1-5
V: TRBV4-1
D: .
size: .
CDR3: CASSQEQDDQPQHF
DNA: TGCGCCAGCAGCCAAGAACAGGACGATCAGCCCCAGCATTTT

J: TRBJ1-2
V: TRBV6-2/TRBV6-3
D: .
size: once
CDR3: CASSYSITGNYGYTF
DNA: TGTGCCAGCAGTTACTCGATTACAGGGAACTATGGCTACACCTTC

J: TRBJ1-1
V: TRBV3-1/TRBV3-2
D: .
size: .
CDR3: CASSLIPQGSAFF
DNA: TGTGCCAGCAGCCTTATACCACAGGGTTCAGCTTTCTTT

J: TRBJ2-3
V: TRBV5-1
D: TRBD2
size: .
CDR3: CASSQTSMLYF
DNA: TGCGCCAGCAGCCAGACTAGCATGCTGTATTTT

J: TRBJ2-1
V: TRBV4-1
D: TRBD2
size: .
CDR3: CASRRTSGGNNEQFF
DNA: TGCGCCAGCAGGCGGACTAGCGGGGGGAACAATGAGCAGTTCTTC

J: TRBJ2-3
V: TRBV4-2
D: TRBD2
size: .
CDR3: CASSQGDSGDSTDTQYF
DNA: TGTGCCAGCAGCCAAGGGGATAGCGGGGATAGCACAGATACGCAGTATTTT

J: TRBJ2-3
V: TRBV28
D: .
size: .
CDR3: CASTPGSGYTDTQYF
DNA: TGTGCCAGCACCCCGGGTAGCGGCTACACAGATACGCAGTATTTT

J: TRBJ2-2
V: TRBV11-2
D: TRBD2
size: few
CDR3: CASSFLPSGGAHGELFF
DNA: TGTGCCAGCAGCTTTCTCCCCAGCGGGGGGGCCCACGGGGAGCTGTTTTTT

J: TRBJ1-3
V: TRBV19
D: TRBD1
size: .
CDR3: CASSIGTAPYSGNTIYF
DNA: TGTGCCAGTAGTATCGGGACAGCTCCCTACTCTGGAAACACCATATATTTT

J: TRBJ1-1
V: TRBV5-1
D: TRBD1
size: .
CDR3: CASSPGGTVNTEAFF
DNA: TGTGCCAGCAGCCCGGGAGGGACAGTGAACACTGAAGCTTTCTTT

J: TRBJ1-4
V: TRBV19
D: .
size: .
CDR3: CASHTGKHNEKLFF
DNA: TGTGCCAGTCACACAGGGAAACATAATGAAAAACTGTTTTTT

J: TRBJ2-1
V: TRBV6-2/TRBV6-3
D: TRBD2
size: few
CDR3: CASSRNKIAGVTNEQFF
DNA: TGTGCCAGCAGCCGAAATAAGATAGCGGGAGTTACTAATGAGCAGTTCTTC

J: TRBJ2-4
V: TRBV3-1/TRBV3-2
D: .
size: .
CDR3: CASSQTRTAVNIQYF
DNA: TGTGCCAGCAGCCAGACTAGGACCGCCGTAAACATTCAGTACTTC

J: TRBJ1-3
V: TRBV28
D: TRBD1
size: once
CDR3: CATIRGPYGSGNTIYF
DNA: TGTGCCACCATCAGGGGGCCCTATGGCTCTGGAAACACCATATATTTT

J: TRBJ1-1
V: TRBV5-1
D: TRBD1
size: .
CDR3: CASREAGQGIPNTEAFF
DNA: TGTGCCAGCAGAGAGGCGGGACAGGGAATCCCGAACACTGAAGCTTTCTTT

J: TRBJ2-5
V: TRBV5-1
D: .
size: .
CDR3: CASSYPGGEKTQYF
DNA: TGTGCCAGCAGCTACCCGGGGGGCGAGAAGACCCAGTACTTC

J: TRBJ1-1
V: TRBV19
D: TRBD1
size: .
CDR3: CASIDRVEAFF
DNA: TGTGCCAGTATCGACAGGGTAGAAGCTTTCTTT

J: TRBJ2-5
V: TRBV4-1
D: .
size: .
CDR3: CASSQEVQVTAETQYF
DNA: TGCGCCAGCAGCCAAGAGGTTCAGGTGACCGCAGAGACCCAGTACTTC

J: TRBJ1-6
V: TRBV5-6
D: .
size: .
CDR3: CASSLRQLNSPLHF
DNA: TGTGCCAGCAGCTTGCGACAGCTAAATTCACCCCTCCACTTT

J: TRBJ1-2
V: TRBV9
D: .
size: .
CDR3: CASSVTVDYGYTF
DNA: TGTGCCAGCAGCGTGACTGTGGACTATGGCTACACCTTC

J: TRBJ2-1
V: TRBV4-1
D: .
size: .
CDR3: CASSQVGGSSYNEQFF
DNA: TGCGCCAGCAGCCAAGTGGGTGGGAGCTCCTACAATGAGCAGTTCTTC

J: TRBJ1-2
V: TRBV4-1
D: .
size: .
CDR3: CASSQDPAGGYYGYTF
DNA: TGCGCCAGCAGCCAAGATCCGGCGGGGGGGTACTATGGCTACACCTTC

J: TRBJ2-1
V: TRBV4-2
D: TRBD2
size: .
CDR3: CASSQDRRGGSYNEQFF
DNA: TGTGCCAGCAGCCAAGATAGGCGGGGGGGCTCCTACAATGAGCAGTTCTTC

J: TRBJ1-1
V: TRBV7-2
D: TRBD1
size: .
CDR3: CASSLGTVNTEAFF
DNA: TGTGCCAGCAGCTTGGGGACAGTGAACACTGAAGCTTTCTTT

J: TRBJ2-1
V: TRBV29-1
D: .
size: .
CDR3: CSVGPAANEQFF
DNA: TGCAGCGTTGGCCCGGCGGCCAATGAGCAGTTCTTC

J: TRBJ1-1
V: TRBV14
D: .
size: .
CDR3: CASSPTGLEAFF
DNA: TGTGCCAGCAGCCCTACGGGTCTAGAAGCTTTCTTT

J: TRBJ2-3
V: TRBV19
D: .
size: .
CDR3: CASSTPGGFTQYF
DNA: TGTGCCAGTAGTACCCCCGGGGGTTTTACGCAGTATTTT

J: TRBJ1-6
V: TRBV28
D: .
size: .
CDR3: CASSSVNSLGSPLHF
DNA: TGTGCCAGCAGTAGCGTAAATTCCCTAGGTTCACCCCTCCACTTT

J: TRBJ2-1
V: TRBV6-5
D: .
size: few
CDR3: CASSQQGGDYNEQFF
DNA: TGTGCCAGCAGTCAACAGGGCGGAGACTACAATGAGCAGTTCTTC

J: TRBJ2-1
V: TRBV12-2
D: .
size: once
CDR3: CASRLLRDRNEQFF
DNA: TGTGCAAGTCGCTTACTGAGGGATCGGAATGAGCAGTTCTTC

J: TRBJ1-6
V: TRBV5-1
D: .
size: .
CDR3: CASSLAGTQYSPLHF
DNA: TGCGCCAGCAGCTTGGCTGGCACCCAATATTCACCCCTCCACTTT

J: TRBJ2-6
V: TRBV11-2
D: .
size: .
CDR3: CASRRIARSYSGANVLTF
DNA: TGTGCCAGCAGACGTATAGCTAGGTCCTACTCTGGGGCCAACGTCCTGACTTTC

J: TRBJ1-5
V: TRBV9
D: TRBD1
size: .
CDR3: CASSTGTGVGQPQHF
DNA: TGTGCCAGCAGCACCGGGACAGGGGTCGGTCAGCCCCAGCATTTT

J: TRBJ1-1
V: TRBV15
D: .
size: .
CDR3: CATSRVGQRPAFF
DNA: TGTGCCACCAGCAGAGTTGGACAGCGGCCAGCTTTCTTT